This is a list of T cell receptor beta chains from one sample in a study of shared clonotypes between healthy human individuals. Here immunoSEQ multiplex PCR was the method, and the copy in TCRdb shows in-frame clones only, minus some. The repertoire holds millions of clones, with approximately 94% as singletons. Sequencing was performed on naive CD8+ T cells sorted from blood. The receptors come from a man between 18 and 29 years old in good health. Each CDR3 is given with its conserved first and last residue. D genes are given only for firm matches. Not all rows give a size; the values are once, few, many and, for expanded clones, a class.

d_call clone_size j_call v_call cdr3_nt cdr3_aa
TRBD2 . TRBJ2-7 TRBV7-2 TGTGCCAGCAGCTTAGTGGGCGGGAGTCCCCACGAGCAGTACTTC CASSLVGGSPHEQYF
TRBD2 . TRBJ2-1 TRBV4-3 TGCGCCAGCAGCCAAGATGGGACGGGAGGTGATGAGCAGTTCTTC CASSQDGTGGDEQFF
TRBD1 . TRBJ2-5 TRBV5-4 TGTGCCAGCAGCTTAACCGGGACAGAAGAGACCCAGTACTTC CASSLTGTEETQYF
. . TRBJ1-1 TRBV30 TGTGCTTGGGACTACGGGAGTTTGAACACTGAAGCTTTCTTT CAWDYGSLNTEAFF
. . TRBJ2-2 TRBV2 TGTGCCAGCAGAGCAGGCCCTGCGAACACCGGGGAGCTGTTTTTT CASRAGPANTGELFF
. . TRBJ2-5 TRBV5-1 TGCGCCAGCAGCTCCGAAGGCGGGTTAGAGACCCAGTACTTC CASSSEGGLETQYF
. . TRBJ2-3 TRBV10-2 TGCGCCAGCAGTGACCAGATGACAGGCTCGGCTAATACGCAGTATTTT CASSDQMTGSANTQYF
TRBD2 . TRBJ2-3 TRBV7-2 TGTGCCAGCAGCCTAGCGGGGCTAAGCACAGATACGCAGTATTTT CASSLAGLSTDTQYF
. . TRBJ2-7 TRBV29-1 TGCAGCGTTGTATGGGCAGGGGCAACCTACGAGCAGTACTTC CSVVWAGATYEQYF
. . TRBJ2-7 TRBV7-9 TGTGCCAGCAGCACTATCTCGGGGATAGGCTCCTACGAGCAGTACTTC CASSTISGIGSYEQYF
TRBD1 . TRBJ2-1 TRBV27 TGTGCCAGCAGTTTCGGGACAGGATACAATGAGCAGTTCTTC CASSFGTGYNEQFF
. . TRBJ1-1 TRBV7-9 TGTGCCAGCAGCTTAGCACGGTGGCAGAACACTGAAGCTTTCTTT CASSLARWQNTEAFF
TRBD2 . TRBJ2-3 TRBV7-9 TGTGCCAGCAGCTTGACTAGCGGGTTCACAGATACGCAGTATTTT CASSLTSGFTDTQYF
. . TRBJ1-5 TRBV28 TGTGCCAGCAGTTTATGGGGGAGGGCAGATCAGCCCCAGCATTTT CASSLWGRADQPQHF
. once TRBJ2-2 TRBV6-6 TGTGCCAGTCTCGAAAAGGGGTTCGGGGAACTGTTTTTT CASLEKGFGELFF
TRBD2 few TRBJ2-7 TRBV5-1 TGCGCCAGCAGCCCTGGTGGACTAGCGGGAGGCGGCGAGCAGTACTTC CASSPGGLAGGGEQYF
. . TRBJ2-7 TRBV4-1 TGCGCCAGCAGCCAAGATCTCGGCTCCTACGAGCAGTACTTC CASSQDLGSYEQYF
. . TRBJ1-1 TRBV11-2 TGTGCCAGCAGCTCCGGGGGGGTGGCTGAAGCTTTCTTT CASSSGGVAEAFF
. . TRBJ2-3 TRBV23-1 TGCGCCAGCAGTCCGTGGACACGCAGCACAGATACGCAGTATTTT CASSPWTRSTDTQYF